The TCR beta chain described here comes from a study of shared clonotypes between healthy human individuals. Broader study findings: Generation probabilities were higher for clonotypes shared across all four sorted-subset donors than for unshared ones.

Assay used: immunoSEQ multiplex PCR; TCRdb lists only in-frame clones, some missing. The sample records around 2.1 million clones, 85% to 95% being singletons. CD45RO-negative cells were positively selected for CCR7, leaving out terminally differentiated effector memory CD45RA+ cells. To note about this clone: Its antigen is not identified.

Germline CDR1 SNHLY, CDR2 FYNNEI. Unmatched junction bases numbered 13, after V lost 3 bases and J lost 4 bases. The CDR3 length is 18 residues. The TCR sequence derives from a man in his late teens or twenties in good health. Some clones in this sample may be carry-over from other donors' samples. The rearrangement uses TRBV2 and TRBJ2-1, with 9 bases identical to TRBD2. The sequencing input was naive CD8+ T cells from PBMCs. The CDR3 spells CASSEDELGLAEYNEQFF. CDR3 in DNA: TGTGCCAGCAGTGAGGACGAATTGGGACTAGCAGAATACAATGAGCAGTTCTTC.